The rows below give T cell receptor beta chains drawn from one sample of a study of regulatory dendritic cells for organ transplantation. For these TCRs, the target antigens are not known. The data were produced by immunoSEQ multiplex PCR, yet TCRdb's version contains in-frame clones alone and is incomplete. Of around 20,000 clones detected, approximately 83% appear once; the ten largest clones hold about 0.7%. Material for sequencing was naive CD4+ T cells from blood cultured with regulatory dendritic cells. These TCRs come from a human donor in good health. Both conserved end residues are part of each CDR3. D genes are given only for firm matches. Not all rows give a size; the values are once, few, many and, for expanded clones, a class.

j_gene | v_gene | abundance | d_gene | CDR3nt | CDR3aa
TRBJ1-1 | TRBV27 | NA | NA | TGTGCCAGCAGTTACCTGGCGAACACTGAAGCTTTCTTT | CASSYLANTEAFF
TRBJ1-4 | TRBV28 | NA | NA | TGTGCCAGCAGTTCCCTTACAGGAAAGGGTAATGAAAAACTGTTTTTT | CASSSLTGKGNEKLFF
TRBJ2-1 | TRBV27 | NA | NA | TGTGCCAGCAGTTTCTCGGAATCCTCCTACAATGAGCAGTTCTTC | CASSFSESSYNEQFF
TRBJ1-6 | TRBV27 | NA | NA | TGTGCCAGCAGAGTCGGGCAGAGACCCCTCCACTTT | CASRVGQRPLHF
TRBJ2-7 | TRBV6-6 | NA | TRBD1 | TGTGCCAGCAGCGCCGGACAGGGGGCCTACGAGCAGTACTTC | CASSAGQGAYEQYF
TRBJ2-5 | TRBV19 | once | NA | TGTGCCAGTAGTATACTTGACAGCCAAGAGACCCAGTACTTC | CASSILDSQETQYF
TRBJ1-2 | TRBV27 | NA | TRBD1 | TGTGCCAGCAGTTTAGACAGGGGGCTACATCCCAACCATGGCTACACCTTC | CASSLDRGLHPNHGYTF
TRBJ2-2 | TRBV19 | NA | NA | TGTGCCAGTAGTATAGGGCCAGCGAACACCGGGGAGCTGTTTTTT | CASSIGPANTGELFF
TRBJ2-1 | TRBV7-3 | once | NA | TGTGCCAGCAGCTTAGTAGGGGGTGAGCAGTTCTTC | CASSLVGGEQFF
TRBJ1-2 | TRBV5-6 | NA | NA | TGTGCCAGCAGCTTGTCTGATGGGCTTTACGGCTACACCTTC | CASSLSDGLYGYTF